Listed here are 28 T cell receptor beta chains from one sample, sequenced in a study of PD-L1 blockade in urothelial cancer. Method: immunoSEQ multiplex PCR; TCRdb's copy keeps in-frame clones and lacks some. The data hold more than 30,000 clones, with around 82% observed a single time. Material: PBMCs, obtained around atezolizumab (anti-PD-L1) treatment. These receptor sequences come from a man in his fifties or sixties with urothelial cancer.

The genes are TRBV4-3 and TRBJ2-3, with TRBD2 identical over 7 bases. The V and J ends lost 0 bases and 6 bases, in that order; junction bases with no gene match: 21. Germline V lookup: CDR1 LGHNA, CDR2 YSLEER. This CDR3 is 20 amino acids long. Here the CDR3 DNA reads TGCGCCAGCAGCCAAGAAGGCCCAAGGGTAGCTAGCGGCTTGGTGGATACGCAGTATTTT. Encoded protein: CASSQEGPRVASGLVDTQYF.

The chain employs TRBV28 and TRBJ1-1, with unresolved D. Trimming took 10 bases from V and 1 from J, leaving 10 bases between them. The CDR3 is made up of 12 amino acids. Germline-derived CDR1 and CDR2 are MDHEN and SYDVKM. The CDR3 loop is CATLGANTEAFF. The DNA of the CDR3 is TGTGCCACCTTGGGAGCGAACACTGAAGCTTTCTTT.

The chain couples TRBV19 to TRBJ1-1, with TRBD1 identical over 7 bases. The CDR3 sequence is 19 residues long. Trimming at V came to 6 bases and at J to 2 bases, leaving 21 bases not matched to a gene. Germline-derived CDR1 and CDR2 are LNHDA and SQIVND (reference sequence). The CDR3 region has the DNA TGTGCCAGTAGGCCGGAGGGACAGCGGATGGGGCATATCAACACTGAAGCTTTCTTT. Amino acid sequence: CASRPEGQRMGHINTEAFF. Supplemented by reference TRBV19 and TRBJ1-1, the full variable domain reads DGGITQSPKYLFRKEGQNVTLSCEQNLNHDAMYWYRQDPGQGLRLIYYSQIVNDFQKGDIAEGYSVSREKKESFPLTVTSAQKNPTAFYLCASRPEGQRMGHINTEAFFGQGTRLTVV.

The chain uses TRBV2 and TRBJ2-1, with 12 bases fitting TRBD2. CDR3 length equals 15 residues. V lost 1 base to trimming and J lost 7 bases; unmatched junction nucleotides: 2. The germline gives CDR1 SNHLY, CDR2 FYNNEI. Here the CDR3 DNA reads TGTGCCAGCAGTGAAGATGGACTAGCGGGGAATGAGCAGTTCTTC. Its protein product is CASSEDGLAGNEQFF.

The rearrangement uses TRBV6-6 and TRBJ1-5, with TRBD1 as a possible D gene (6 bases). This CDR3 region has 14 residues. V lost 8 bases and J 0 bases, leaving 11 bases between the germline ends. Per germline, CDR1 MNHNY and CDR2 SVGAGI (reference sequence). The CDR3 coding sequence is TGTGCCAGCGCCCGGGACAATAGCAATCAGCCCCAGCATTTT. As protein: CASARDNSNQPQHF.

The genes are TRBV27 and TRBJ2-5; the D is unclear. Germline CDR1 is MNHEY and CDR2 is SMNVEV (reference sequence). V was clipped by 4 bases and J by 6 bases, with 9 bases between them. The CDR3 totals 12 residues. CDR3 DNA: TGTGCCAGCAGTTCCCCTGGCCAGACCCAGTACTTC. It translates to CASSSPGQTQYF.

The CDR3 region is CASSQDPSGSSYEQYF. CDR3 nucleotide sequence: TGTGCCAGCAGCCAAGATCCTAGCGGGAGCTCCTACGAGCAGTACTTC. The rearrangement uses TRBV4-2 and TRBJ2-7, with 10 bases lining up with TRBD2. Germline assignment: CDR1 LGHNA and CDR2 YNFKEQ. After removal of 0 bases from V and 0 bases from J, the junction contained 2 bases not matched to a gene. The CDR3 runs to 16 residues.

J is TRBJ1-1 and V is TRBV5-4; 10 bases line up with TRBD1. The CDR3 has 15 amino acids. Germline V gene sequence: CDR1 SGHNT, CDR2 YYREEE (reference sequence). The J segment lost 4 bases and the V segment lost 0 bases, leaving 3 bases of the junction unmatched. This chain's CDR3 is CASSLVGQGSTEAFF. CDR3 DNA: TGTGCCAGCAGCTTGGTGGGACAGGGGAGCACTGAAGCTTTCTTT.

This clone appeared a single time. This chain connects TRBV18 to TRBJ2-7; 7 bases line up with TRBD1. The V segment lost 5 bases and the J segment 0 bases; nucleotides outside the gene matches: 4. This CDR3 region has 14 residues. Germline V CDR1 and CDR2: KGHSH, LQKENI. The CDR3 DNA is TGTGCCAGCTCAGACAGGGCCAGCTCCTACGAGCAGTACTTC. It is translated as CASSDRASSYEQYF.

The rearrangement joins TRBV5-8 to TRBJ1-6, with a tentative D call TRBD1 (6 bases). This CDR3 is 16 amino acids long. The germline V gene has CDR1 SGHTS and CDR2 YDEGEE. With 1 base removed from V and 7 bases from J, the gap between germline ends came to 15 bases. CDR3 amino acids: CASSLNRVNGNSPLHF. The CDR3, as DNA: TGTGCCAGCAGCTTGAACAGGGTGAATGGGAATTCACCCCTCCACTTT.

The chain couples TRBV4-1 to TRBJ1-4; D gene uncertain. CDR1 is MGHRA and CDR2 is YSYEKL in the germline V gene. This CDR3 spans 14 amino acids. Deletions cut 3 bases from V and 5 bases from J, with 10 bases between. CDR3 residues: CASSHATANEKLFF. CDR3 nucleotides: TGCGCCAGCAGCCATGCTACCGCCAATGAAAAACTGTTTTTT.

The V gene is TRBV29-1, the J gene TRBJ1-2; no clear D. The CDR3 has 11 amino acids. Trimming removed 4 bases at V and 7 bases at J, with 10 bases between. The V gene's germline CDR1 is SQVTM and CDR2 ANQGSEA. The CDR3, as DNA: TGCAGCGTTGCGAGGGAGTCTGGCTACACCTTC. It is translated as CSVARESGYTF.

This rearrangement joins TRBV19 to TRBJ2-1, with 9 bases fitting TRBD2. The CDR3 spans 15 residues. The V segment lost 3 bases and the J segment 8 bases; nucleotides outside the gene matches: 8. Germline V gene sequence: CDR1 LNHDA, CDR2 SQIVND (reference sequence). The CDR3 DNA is TGTGCCAGTAGTATTGGGGCGTGGACTAGCGATGAGCAGTTCTTC. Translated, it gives CASSIGAWTSDEQFF.

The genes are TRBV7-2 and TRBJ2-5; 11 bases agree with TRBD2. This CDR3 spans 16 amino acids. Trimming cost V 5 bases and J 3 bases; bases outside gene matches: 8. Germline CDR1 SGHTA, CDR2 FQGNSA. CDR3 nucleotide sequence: TGTGCCAGCAGCCCTACTCGTAGCGGGGGGGAAGAGACCCAGTACTTC. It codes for CASSPTRSGGEETQYF.

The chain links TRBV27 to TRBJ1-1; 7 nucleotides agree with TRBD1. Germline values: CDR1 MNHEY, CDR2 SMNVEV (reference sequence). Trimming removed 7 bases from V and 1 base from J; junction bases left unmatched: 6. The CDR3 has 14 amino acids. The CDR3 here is CASNRQGPNTEAFF. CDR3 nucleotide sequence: TGTGCCAGCAACCGACAGGGACCGAACACTGAAGCTTTCTTT.

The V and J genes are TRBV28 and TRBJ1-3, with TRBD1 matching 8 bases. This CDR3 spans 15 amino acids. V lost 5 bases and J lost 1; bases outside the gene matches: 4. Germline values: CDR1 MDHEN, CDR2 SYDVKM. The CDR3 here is CASSLRGLSGNTIYF. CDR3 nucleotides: TGTGCCAGCAGTCTCAGGGGGCTTTCTGGAAACACCATATATTTT.

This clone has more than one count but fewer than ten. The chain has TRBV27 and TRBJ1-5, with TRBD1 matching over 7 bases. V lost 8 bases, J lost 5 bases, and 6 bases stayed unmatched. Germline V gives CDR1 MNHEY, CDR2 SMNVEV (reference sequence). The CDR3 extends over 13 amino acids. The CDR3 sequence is CASRDREHQPQHF. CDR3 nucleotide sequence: TGTGCCAGCCGAGACAGGGAACATCAGCCCCAGCATTTT.

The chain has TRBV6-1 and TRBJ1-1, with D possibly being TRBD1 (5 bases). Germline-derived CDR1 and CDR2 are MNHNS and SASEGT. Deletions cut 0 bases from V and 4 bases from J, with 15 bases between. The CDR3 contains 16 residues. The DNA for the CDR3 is TGTGCCAGCAGTGAAGCTGGGTGGGTGGGGGGCACTGAAGCTTTCTTT. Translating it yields CASSEAGWVGGTEAFF.

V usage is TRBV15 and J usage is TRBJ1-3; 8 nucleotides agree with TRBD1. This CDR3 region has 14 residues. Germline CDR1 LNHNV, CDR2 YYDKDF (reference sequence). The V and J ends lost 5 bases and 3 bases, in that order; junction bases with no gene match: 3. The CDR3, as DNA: TGTGCCACCAGCCCGGGACAGGATGGAAACACCATATATTTT. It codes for CATSPGQDGNTIYF.

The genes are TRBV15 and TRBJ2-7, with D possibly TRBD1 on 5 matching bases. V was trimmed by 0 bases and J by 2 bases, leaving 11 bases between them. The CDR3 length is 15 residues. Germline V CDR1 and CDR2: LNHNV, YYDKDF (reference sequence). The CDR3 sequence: CATSRDIQGPYEQYF. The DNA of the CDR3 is TGTGCCACCAGCAGAGATATTCAGGGCCCCTACGAGCAGTACTTC.

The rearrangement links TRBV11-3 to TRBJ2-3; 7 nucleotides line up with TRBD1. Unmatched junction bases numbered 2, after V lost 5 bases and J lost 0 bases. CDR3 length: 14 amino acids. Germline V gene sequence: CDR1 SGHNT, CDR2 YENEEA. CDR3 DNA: TGTGCCAGCAGCCCGACAGGGAGCACAGATACGCAGTATTTT. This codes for CASSPTGSTDTQYF.

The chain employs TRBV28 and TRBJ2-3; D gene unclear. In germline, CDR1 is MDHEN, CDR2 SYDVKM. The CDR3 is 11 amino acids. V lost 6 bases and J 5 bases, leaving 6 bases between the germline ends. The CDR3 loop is CASRIKDTQYF. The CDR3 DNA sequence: TGTGCCAGCAGAATAAAAGATACGCAGTATTTT.

The CDR3: CASSCRGASIPTF. For the CDR3, the DNA is TGTGCCAGCAGTTGCCGGGGAGCATCGATCCCCACCTTC. This chain joins TRBV6-7 and TRBJ1-2; D ambiguous. TRBV6-7 is given ORF status, its function remaining uncertain. Trimming shortened V by 4 bases and J by 13 bases, and 19 bases separated the two germline ends. The CDR3 totals 13 residues.

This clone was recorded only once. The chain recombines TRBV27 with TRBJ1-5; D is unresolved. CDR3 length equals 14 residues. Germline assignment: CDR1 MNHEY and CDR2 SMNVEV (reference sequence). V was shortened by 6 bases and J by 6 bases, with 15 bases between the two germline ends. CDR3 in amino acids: CASRVRLSGQPQHF. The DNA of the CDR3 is TGTGCCAGCAGGGTCCGTTTGTCGGGTCAGCCCCAGCATTTT.

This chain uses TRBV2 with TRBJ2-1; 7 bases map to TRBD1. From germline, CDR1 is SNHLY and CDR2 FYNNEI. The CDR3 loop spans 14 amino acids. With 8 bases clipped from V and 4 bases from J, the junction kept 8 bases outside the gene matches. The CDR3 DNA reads TGTGCCAGCGTCCCGGCAGGGGGTTACAATGAGCAGTTCTTC. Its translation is CASVPAGGYNEQFF.

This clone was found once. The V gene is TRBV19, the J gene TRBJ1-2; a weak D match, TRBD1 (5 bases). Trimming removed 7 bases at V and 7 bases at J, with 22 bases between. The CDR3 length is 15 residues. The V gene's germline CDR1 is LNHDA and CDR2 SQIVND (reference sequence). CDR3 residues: CASKIVAGRGAGYTF. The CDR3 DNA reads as TGTGCCAGTAAAATTGTGGCAGGGCGTGGGGCTGGCTACACCTTC. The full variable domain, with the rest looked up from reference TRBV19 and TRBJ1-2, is DGGITQSPKYLFRKEGQNVTLSCEQNLNHDAMYWYRQDPGQGLRLIYYSQIVNDFQKGDIAEGYSVSREKKESFPLTVTSAQKNPTAFYLCASKIVAGRGAGYTFGSGTRLTVV.

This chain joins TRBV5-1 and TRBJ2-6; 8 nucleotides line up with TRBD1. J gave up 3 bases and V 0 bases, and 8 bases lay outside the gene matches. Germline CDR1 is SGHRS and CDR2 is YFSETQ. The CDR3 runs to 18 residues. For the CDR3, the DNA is TGCGCCAGCAGCTTGGAACCAGGGGGCTTGGGTGGGGCCAACGTCCTGACTTTC. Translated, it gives CASSLEPGGLGGANVLTF.

CDR3 region: CASSLSSGSSYNEQFF. DNA of the CDR3: TGTGCCAGCAGCTTATCTAGCGGGAGCTCCTACAATGAGCAGTTCTTC. The chain uses TRBV7-6 and TRBJ2-1; 10 bases are shared with TRBD2. With 2 bases clipped from V and 0 bases from J, the junction kept 1 base outside the gene matches. The germline V gene encodes CDR1 SGHVS and CDR2 FNYEAQ. The CDR3 totals 16 residues.